The 8 T cell receptor beta chains listed next were all sequenced from one sample in a study of blood T cell repertoires in COVID-19. TCRdb keeps only in-frame clones here, not all; method: immunoSEQ multiplex PCR. The repertoire holds a few hundred thousand clones, with approximately 88% as singletons. The source material was PBMCs or T cells enriched from blood (not recorded which). Receptor source: a woman in her late teens or twenties who had recovered from COVID-19.

The chain uses TRBV7-9 and TRBJ1-6; D remains ambiguous. V lost 1 base and J 7 bases, leaving 17 bases between the germline ends. CDR1 is SEHNR, CDR2 FQNEAQ, per germline (reference sequence). There are 17 residues in the CDR3. CDR3 in DNA: TGTGCCAGCAGCTTAGGGCTCGTTACCGTTGTGAATTCACCCCTCCACTTT. This sequence encodes CASSLGLVTVVNSPLHF.

The gene calls are TRBV3-1 (or the pseudogene TRBV3-2) and TRBJ1-4, with 7 bases identical to TRBD1. The V gene end was trimmed by 0 bases and the J gene end by 11 bases; junction bases not matched to a gene: 6. The CDR3 is 14 residues long. Germline assignment: CDR1 LGHDT and CDR2 YNNKEL (reference sequence). CDR3 nucleotide sequence: TGTGCCAGCAGCCAAGATCTAGCAGGGGGTAAACTGTTTTTT. This codes for CASSQDLAGGKLFF.

This clone was picked up one time. The chain uses TRBV6-1 and TRBJ1-6; D gene unclear. Germline V gives CDR1 MNHNS, CDR2 SASEGT. This CDR3 has 13 amino acids. V was clipped by 3 bases and J by 4 bases, with 4 bases between them. CDR3 DNA: TGTGCCAGCAGTGAGAGTTATAATTCACCCCTCCACTTT. Translating it yields CASSESYNSPLHF.

For this clone: Other nucleotide sequences from this sample produce the same CDR3. In nucleotides, the CDR3 is TGTGCCAGCTCACCGGCGGGACAGCCTAACTATGGCTACACCTTC. Translated: CASSPAGQPNYGYTF. V usage is TRBV18 and J usage is TRBJ1-2; 7 positions agree with TRBD1. CDR3 length: 15 residues. With 3 bases clipped from V and 0 bases from J, the junction kept 4 bases outside the gene matches. Per the germline V gene, CDR1 is KGHSH and CDR2 is LQKENI.

The chain couples TRBV28 to TRBJ2-4; D may be TRBD2 (6 bases). With 6 bases removed from V and 0 bases from J, the gap between germline ends came to 18 bases. Per the germline V gene, CDR1 is MDHEN and CDR2 is SYDVKM. This CDR3 is built from 17 residues. The CDR3 protein is CASSYYGGGIAKNIQYF. CDR3 nucleotide sequence: TGTGCCAGCAGCTATTACGGGGGAGGTATAGCCAAAAACATTCAGTACTTC.

V gene TRBV6-5 combines with J gene TRBJ2-3; TRBD2 might be the D (6 bases). This CDR3 comprises 13 residues. Germline V CDR1 and CDR2: MNHEY, SVGAGI. The V end lost 2 bases, the J end lost 4 bases, and 7 bases lay between the germline ends. This CDR3 is CASSYPGADTQYF. As DNA, the CDR3 is TGTGCCAGCAGTTACCCGGGGGCAGATACGCAGTATTTT.

There are a few counts of this clone. The rearrangement joins TRBV11-2 to TRBJ2-3; the match to TRBD2 covers 9 bases. The CDR3 covers 15 residues. From germline, CDR1 is SGHAT and CDR2 FQNNGV. V lost 0 bases and J lost 4; bases outside the gene matches: 2. The CDR3, as DNA: TGTGCCAGCAGCTTAGATGGGACTAGCTCAGATACGCAGTATTTT. Translated, it gives CASSLDGTSSDTQYF.

The chain links TRBV3-1 (or the pseudogene TRBV3-2) to TRBJ2-5; 8 nucleotides align to TRBD2. Trimming took 2 bases from V and 11 from J; bases not matched to a gene: 10. Germline CDR1 and CDR2: LGHDT and YNNKEL (reference sequence). The CDR3 spans 14 residues. The CDR3 DNA reads TGTGCCAGCAGCCAATCAAGCGGGAGAGGCTCGCAGTACTTC. Protein: CASSQSSGRGSQYF.